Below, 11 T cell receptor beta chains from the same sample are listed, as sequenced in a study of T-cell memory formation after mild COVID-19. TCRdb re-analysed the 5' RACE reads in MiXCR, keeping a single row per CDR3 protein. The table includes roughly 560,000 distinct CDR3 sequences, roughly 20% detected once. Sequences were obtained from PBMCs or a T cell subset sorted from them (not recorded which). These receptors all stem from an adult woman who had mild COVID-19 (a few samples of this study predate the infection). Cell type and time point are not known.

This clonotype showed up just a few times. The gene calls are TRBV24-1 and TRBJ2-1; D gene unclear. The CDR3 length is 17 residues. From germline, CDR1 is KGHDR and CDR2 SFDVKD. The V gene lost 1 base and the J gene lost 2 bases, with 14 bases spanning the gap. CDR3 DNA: TGTGCCACCAGTGATTTCCAAGGTTCTGATGCCTACAATGAGCAGTTCTTC. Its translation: CATSDFQGSDAYNEQFF.

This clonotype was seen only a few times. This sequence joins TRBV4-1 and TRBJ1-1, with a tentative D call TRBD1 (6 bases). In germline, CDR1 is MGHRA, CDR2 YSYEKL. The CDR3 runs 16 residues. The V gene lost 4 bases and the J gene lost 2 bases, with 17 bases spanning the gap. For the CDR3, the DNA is TGCGCCAGCAGCCCCAACACAGGGTGGATTAACACTGAAGCTTTCTTT. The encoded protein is CASSPNTGWINTEAFF.

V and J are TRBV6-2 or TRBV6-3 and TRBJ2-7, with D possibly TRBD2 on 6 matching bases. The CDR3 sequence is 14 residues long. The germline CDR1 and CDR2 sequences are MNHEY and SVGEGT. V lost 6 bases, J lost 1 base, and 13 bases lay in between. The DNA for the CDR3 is TGTGCCAGCAGGCCACCCCTAGCGTCCTACGAGCAGTACTTC. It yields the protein CASRPPLASYEQYF.

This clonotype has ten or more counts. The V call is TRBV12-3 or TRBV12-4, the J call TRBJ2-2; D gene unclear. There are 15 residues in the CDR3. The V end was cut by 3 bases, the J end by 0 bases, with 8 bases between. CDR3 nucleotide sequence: TGTGCCAGCAGTTTCCGCAGGTCGAACACCGGGGAGCTGTTTTTT. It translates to CASSFRRSNTGELFF.

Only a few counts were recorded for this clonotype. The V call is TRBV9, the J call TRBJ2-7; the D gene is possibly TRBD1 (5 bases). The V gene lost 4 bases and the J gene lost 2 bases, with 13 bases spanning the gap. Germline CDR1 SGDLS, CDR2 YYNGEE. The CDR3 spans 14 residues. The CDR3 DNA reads TGTGCCAGCAGCAAAGGCACAGGTCCCTACGAGCAGTACTTC. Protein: CASSKGTGPYEQYF.

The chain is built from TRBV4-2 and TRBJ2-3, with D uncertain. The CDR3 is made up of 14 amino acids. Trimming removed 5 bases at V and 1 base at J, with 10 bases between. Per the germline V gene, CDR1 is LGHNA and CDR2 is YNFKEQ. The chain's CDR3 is CASSVETGTDTQYF. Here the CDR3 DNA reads TGTGCCAGCAGCGTGGAGACGGGCACAGATACGCAGTATTTT.

CDR3 coding DNA: TGTGCCAGCAGTTCGGCCGGGACAGGGGTCAAAAACATTCAGTACTTC. It is translated as CASSSAGTGVKNIQYF. J is TRBJ2-4 and V is TRBV12-3 or TRBV12-4, with 10 bases identical to TRBD1. V shed 4 bases, J shed 3 bases, and the junction held 6 bases outside the gene matches. This CDR3 comprises 16 residues.

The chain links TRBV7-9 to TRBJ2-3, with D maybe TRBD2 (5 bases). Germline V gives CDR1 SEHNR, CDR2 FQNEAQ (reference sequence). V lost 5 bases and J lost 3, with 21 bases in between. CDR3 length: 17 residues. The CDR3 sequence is CASSQLLWTHTTDTQYF. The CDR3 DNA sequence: TGTGCCAGCAGCCAACTCCTCTGGACTCACACTACAGATACGCAGTATTTT.

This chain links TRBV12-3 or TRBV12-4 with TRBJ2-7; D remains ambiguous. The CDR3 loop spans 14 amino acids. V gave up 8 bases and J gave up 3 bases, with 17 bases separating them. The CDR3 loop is CASRYGSWNYEQYF. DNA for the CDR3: TGTGCCAGCCGTTATGGTAGCTGGAACTACGAGCAGTACTTC.

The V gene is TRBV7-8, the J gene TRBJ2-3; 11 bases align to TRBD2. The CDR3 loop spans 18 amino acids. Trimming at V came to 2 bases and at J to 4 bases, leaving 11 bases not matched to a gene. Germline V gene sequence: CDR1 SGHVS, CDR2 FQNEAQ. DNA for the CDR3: TGTGCCAGCAGCTTATCGGGTCCGCTAGCGGGAGGATCAGATACGCAGTATTTT. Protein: CASSLSGPLAGGSDTQYF. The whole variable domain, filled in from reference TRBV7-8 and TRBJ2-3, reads GAGVSQSPRYKVAKRGQDVALRCDPISGHVSLFWYQQALGQGPEFLTYFQNEAQLDKSGLPSDRFFAERPEGSVSTLKIQRTQQEDSAVYLCASSLSGPLAGGSDTQYFGPGTRLTVL.

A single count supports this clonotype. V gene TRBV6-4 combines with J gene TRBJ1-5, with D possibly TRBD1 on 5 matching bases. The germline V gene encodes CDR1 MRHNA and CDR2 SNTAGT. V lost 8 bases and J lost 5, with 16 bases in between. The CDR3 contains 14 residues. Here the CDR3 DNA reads TGTGCCAGCGTAGGTGGGGCGGGCTATCAGCCCCAGCATTTT. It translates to CASVGGAGYQPQHF.